Sequencing of this T cell receptor beta chain was carried out in a study of technical replicates of blood from a handful of donors. Sequencing was performed with immunoSEQ multiplex PCR; in TCRdb, only in-frame clones are kept and a portion is missing. The sample carries around 80,000 clones, around 93% recorded once. The CDR3 runs 14 residues. The trim removed 4 bases at V and 3 bases at J, leaving 4 bases unmatched. CDR1 and CDR2 from the germline V gene are SGHNT and YYREEE (reference sequence). This sequence was found in a human donor in good health. The specimen was T cells isolated from PBMCs. The chain links TRBV5-4 to TRBJ2-7, with 10 nucleotides matching TRBD2. The CDR3 bases are TGTGCCAGCAGCGAAAGGACTAGCGGCTACGAGCAGTACTTC. It yields the protein CASSERTSGYEQYF.